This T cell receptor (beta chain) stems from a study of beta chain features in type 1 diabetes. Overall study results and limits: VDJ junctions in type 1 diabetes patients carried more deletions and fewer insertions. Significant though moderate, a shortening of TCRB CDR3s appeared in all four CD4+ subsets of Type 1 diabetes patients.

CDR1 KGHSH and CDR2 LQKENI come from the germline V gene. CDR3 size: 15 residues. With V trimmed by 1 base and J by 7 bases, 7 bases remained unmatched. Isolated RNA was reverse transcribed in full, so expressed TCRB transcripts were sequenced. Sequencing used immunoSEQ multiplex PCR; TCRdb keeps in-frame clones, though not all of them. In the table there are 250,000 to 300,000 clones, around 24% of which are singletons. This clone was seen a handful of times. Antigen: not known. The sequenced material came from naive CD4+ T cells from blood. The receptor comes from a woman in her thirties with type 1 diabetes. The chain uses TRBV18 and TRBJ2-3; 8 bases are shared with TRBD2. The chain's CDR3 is CASSPLAGTANTQYF. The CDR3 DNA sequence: TGTGCCAGCTCACCACTAGCGGGAACGGCTAATACGCAGTATTTT.